The subject of this entry is one T cell receptor beta chain. The entry originates in a study of graft-versus-host responses after intestinal transplantation. Responders (roughly 200,000, CFSE-labeled) were co-plated with roughly 200,000 irradiated, violet-dye-labeled stimulators. Both CD3+CD4+ and CD3+CD8+ responders that were proliferating and CFSE-low underwent sorting after the reaction. TCRdb's table, derived via immunoSEQ multiplex PCR, lists solely in-frame clones and lacks some. The sample contains about 8,600 clones, around 29% of which appear only once. Study results and caveats: Graft-donor T cell macrochimerism in patients accompanied high graft-versus-host to host-versus-graft clonal ratios in allografts.

This TCR derives from a human patient who received an intestinal transplant. Sequenced material: alloreactive CD4+ T cells from a mixed lymphocyte reaction culture, taken before intestinal transplant. Subset indicated: CFSE-low proliferating T cells sorted from roughly 6-day pre-transplant mixed lymphocyte reaction (GvH or HvG direction).

The DNA for the CDR3 is TGTGCCAGCAGAAACAGGGGGACAGATACGCAGTATTTT. Amino acid sequence: CASRNRGTDTQYF. This sequence joins TRBV28 and TRBJ2-3; 8 positions agree with TRBD1. Germline loops: CDR1 MDHEN, CDR2 SYDVKM. V was clipped by 6 bases and J by 3 bases; unmatched bases: 2. The CDR3 consists of 13 residues.